This passage covers 25 T cell receptor beta chains from one sample sequenced in a study of blood T cell repertoires in COVID-19. The assay was immunoSEQ multiplex PCR, and TCRdb's table has in-frame clones only and misses some. The data contain about 160,000 clones, 80% of them singletons. Sequencing was done on a sample of PBMCs or T cells enriched from blood (not recorded which). The receptors here all came from a woman aged 60-75 years who had recovered from COVID-19.

This clone appeared a single time. The chain has TRBV18 and TRBJ2-3; 11 nucleotides line up with TRBD2. The CDR3 sequence is 16 residues long. V was clipped by 4 bases and J by 3 bases; unmatched bases: 6. Germline V lookup: CDR1 KGHSH, CDR2 LQKENI. CDR3 amino acids: CASSQILAGVTDTQYF. Written as DNA, the CDR3 is TGTGCCAGCTCACAAATACTAGCGGGGGTTACAGATACGCAGTATTTT. The full variable domain, completed using reference TRBV18 and TRBJ2-3, is NAGVMQNPRHLVRRRGQEARLRCSPMKGHSHVYWYRQLPEEGLKFMVYLQKENIIDESGMPKERFSAEFPKEGPSILRIQQVVRGDSAAYFCASSQILAGVTDTQYFGPGTRLTVL.

The chain joins TRBV4-2 to TRBJ2-7; the match to TRBD1 covers 7 bases. Trimming cost V 4 bases and J 3 bases; bases outside gene matches: 6. The CDR3 is made up of 14 amino acids. From germline, CDR1 is LGHNA and CDR2 YNFKEQ. In DNA form, the CDR3 reads TGTGCCAGCAGCCCATCATGGACAGGCTACGAGCAGTACTTC. Translating it yields CASSPSWTGYEQYF.

V gene TRBV7-9 combines with J gene TRBJ2-7; D remains unclear. This CDR3 spans 12 amino acids. In germline, CDR1 is SEHNR, CDR2 FQNEAQ (reference sequence). With 1 base removed from V and 5 bases from J, the gap between germline ends came to 6 bases. The CDR3 region has the DNA TGTGCCAGCAGCTTAGAGCTCGACGAGCAGTACTTC. Amino acids: CASSLELDEQYF.

The chain carries TRBV12-3 or TRBV12-4 and TRBJ1-2; D is undetermined. The CDR3 totals 13 residues. Deletions cut 6 bases from V and 2 bases from J, with 10 bases between. CDR3 amino acids: CASRGDWNYGYTF. The CDR3, as DNA: TGTGCCAGCAGAGGCGACTGGAACTATGGCTACACCTTC.

A note on this clone: At the DNA level, this CDR3 is encoded by other sequences in the same sample as well. V usage is TRBV5-1 and J usage is TRBJ2-7; maybe TRBD1 (6 bases). V lost 4 bases and J 2 bases, leaving 10 bases between the germline ends. The CDR3 loop spans 13 amino acids. Germline V gene sequence: CDR1 SGHRS, CDR2 YFSETQ. The CDR3 loop is CASSPTGTYEQYF. Written as DNA, the CDR3 is TGCGCCAGCAGCCCCACAGGGACCTACGAGCAGTACTTC.

The gene calls are TRBV14 and TRBJ2-2; maybe TRBD2 (6 bases). Germline CDR1 reads SGHDN; CDR2 reads FVKESK. The CDR3 extends over 13 amino acids. V was trimmed by 5 bases and J by 3 bases, leaving 7 bases between them. CDR3 sequence reads: CASSGGYTGELFF. CDR3 bases: TGTGCCAGCAGCGGAGGGTACACCGGGGAGCTGTTTTTT.

The rearrangement links TRBV5-5 to TRBJ1-2; possibly TRBD1 for D (6 bases). V was cut by 0 bases and J by 4 bases, with 7 bases left in between. The CDR3 extends over 13 amino acids. The germline V gene encodes CDR1 SGHKS and CDR2 YYEKEE (reference sequence). The CDR3 spells CASSLEGGYGYTF. Here the CDR3 DNA reads TGTGCCAGCAGCTTGGAAGGGGGCTATGGCTACACCTTC.

The chain joins TRBV6-5 to TRBJ1-2; 11 nucleotides match TRBD1. Germline CDR1 reads MNHEY; CDR2 reads SVGAGI. The length of the CDR3 is 16 residues. With V trimmed by 5 bases and J by 2 bases, 7 bases remained unmatched. The CDR3 spells CASSNLDRGPNYGYTF. CDR3 DNA sequence: TGTGCCAGCAGTAACTTGGACAGGGGGCCAAACTATGGCTACACCTTC.

The chain has TRBV19 and TRBJ2-2, with D uncertain. The V end lost 2 bases, the J end lost 0 bases, and 7 bases lay between the germline ends. The CDR3 consists of 15 residues. The V gene's germline CDR1 is LNHDA and CDR2 SQIVND (reference sequence). In nucleotides, the CDR3 is TGTGCCAGTAGTATATCGCAGGCGAACACCGGGGAGCTGTTTTTT. This gives the protein CASSISQANTGELFF. The full variable domain, in which reference TRBV19 and TRBJ2-2 provide the parts outside the CDR3, is DGGITQSPKYLFRKEGQNVTLSCEQNLNHDAMYWYRQDPGQGLRLIYYSQIVNDFQKGDIAEGYSVSREKKESFPLTVTSAQKNPTAFYLCASSISQANTGELFFGEGSRLTVL.

This clone was seen only once. The chain joins TRBV4-2 to TRBJ2-1; 8 bases fit TRBD2. Germline CDR1 LGHNA, CDR2 YNFKEQ. The CDR3 extends over 20 amino acids. Losses at the gene ends were 1 base for V and 0 bases for J; bases not matched to a gene: 14. CDR3 DNA sequence: TGTGCCAGCAGCCAAGCAATCAGCGGGGGACTCGTTAGCTCCTACAATGAGCAGTTCTTC. It encodes CASSQAISGGLVSSYNEQFF.

The CDR3 here is CASSWTDRGHEQYF. The CDR3 DNA reads TGTGCCAGCAGCTGGACCGACAGGGGCCACGAGCAGTACTTC. The chain recombines TRBV11-2 with TRBJ2-7; 8 bases fit TRBD1. Germline CDR1 reads SGHAT; CDR2 reads FQNNGV. The CDR3 extends over 14 amino acids. Trimming took 4 bases from V and 5 from J; bases not matched to a gene: 7.

In this sample, this clone turned up a few times. The chain is built from TRBV12-3 or TRBV12-4 and TRBJ1-2, with D possibly matching TRBD1 (5 bases). This CDR3 has 13 amino acids. V was cut by 10 bases and J by 8 bases, with 20 bases left in between. The CDR3: CATRSGTAGGYTF. For the CDR3, the DNA is TGTGCCACACGATCCGGGACCGCGGGAGGCTACACCTTC.

This clone occurred a few times. V gene TRBV12-3 or TRBV12-4 combines with J gene TRBJ1-5, with D uncertain. CDR3 size: 13 residues. Trimming cost V 7 bases and J 2 bases, with 9 bases left between them. The CDR3 region has the DNA TGTGCCAGCAACCGCCGGGGCAATCAGCCCCAGCATTTT. Amino acid sequence: CASNRRGNQPQHF.

The V gene is TRBV10-3, the J gene TRBJ2-7; 9 nucleotides agree with TRBD1. The ends lost 8 bases at V and 5 bases at J; junction bases unmatched: 7. Germline V gene data show CDR1 as ENHRY and CDR2 as SYGVKD. CDR3 length: 13 residues. CDR3 region: CAIARTGADEQYF. CDR3 nucleotide sequence: TGTGCCATCGCGAGGACAGGGGCGGACGAGCAGTACTTC.

The chain joins TRBV27 to TRBJ1-5; D might be TRBD1 (6 bases). Germline loops: CDR1 MNHEY, CDR2 SMNVEV (reference sequence). Trimming removed 6 bases from V and 3 bases from J, with 9 bases in between. This CDR3 has 13 amino acids. The CDR3 nucleotides are TGTGCCAGCAGCGGGACATCCAATCAGCCCCAGCATTTT. This gives the protein CASSGTSNQPQHF.

The chain links TRBV5-1 to TRBJ2-5; the match to TRBD2 covers 11 bases. The CDR3 contains 15 residues. Germline V lookup: CDR1 SGHRS, CDR2 YFSETQ. The V gene end was trimmed by 4 bases and the J gene end by 4 bases; junction bases not matched to a gene: 6. CDR3 DNA: TGCGCCAGCAGCGTACTAGCGGGGGAGGCAGAGACCCAGTACTTC. The encoded protein is CASSVLAGEAETQYF. The entire variable domain, with the rest obtained from reference TRBV5-1 and TRBJ2-5, is as follows: KAGVTQTPRYLIKTRGQQVTLSCSPISGHRSVSWYQQTPGQGLQFLFEYFSETQRNKGNFPGRFSGRQFSNSRSEMNVSTLELGDSALYLCASSVLAGEAETQYFGPGTRLLVL.

This clone has only one observation. J is TRBJ2-7 and V is TRBV27; 9 positions match TRBD1. This CDR3 is 17 amino acids long. The V segment lost 2 bases and the J segment 5 bases; nucleotides outside the gene matches: 13. Germline CDR1 MNHEY, CDR2 SMNVEV (reference sequence). CDR3 in amino acids: CASSLLASGTGYDEQYF. The CDR3 bases are TGTGCCAGCAGTTTACTCGCTTCAGGGACAGGGTACGACGAGCAGTACTTC.

V gene TRBV5-4 combines with J gene TRBJ1-3; D call uncertain. The CDR3 runs 11 residues. The germline V and J ends were trimmed by 3 bases and 8 bases, with 6 bases remaining between them. Germline lookup yields CDR1 SGHNT and CDR2 YYREEE (reference sequence). CDR3 in DNA: TGTGCCAGCAGCTCCTATGACACCATATATTTT. It specifies CASSSYDTIYF. The full variable domain, its missing parts supplied by reference TRBV5-4 and TRBJ1-3, is ETGVTQSPTHLIKTRGQQVTLRCSSQSGHNTVSWYQQALGQGPQFIFQYYREEENGRGNFPPRFSGLQFPNYSSELNVNALELDDSALYLCASSSYDTIYFGEGSWLTVV.

With regard to this clone: Within the sample, other DNA sequences also encode this same CDR3. The rearrangement uses TRBV5-1 and TRBJ2-3, with 8 bases matching TRBD2. CDR1 and CDR2 (germline): SGHRS, YFSETQ. V trimming: 2 bases; J trimming: 1 base; junction bases outside the gene matches: 0. This CDR3 spans 14 amino acids. This chain's CDR3 is CASSLAGGTDTQYF. Written as DNA, the CDR3 is TGCGCCAGCAGCTTAGCGGGGGGCACAGATACGCAGTATTTT.

This clone was detected only a few times. The gene calls are TRBV10-3 and TRBJ2-1; TRBD2 agrees at 10 bases. Germline values: CDR1 ENHRY, CDR2 SYGVKD. V was clipped by 2 bases and J by 7 bases; unmatched bases: 5. This CDR3 comprises 15 residues. The CDR3 protein is CAISEEAGGVNEQFF. CDR3 coding DNA: TGTGCCATCAGTGAGGAAGCGGGGGGGGTAAATGAGCAGTTCTTC.

J is TRBJ1-5 and V is TRBV19; 7 bases map to TRBD1. The CDR3 is made up of 15 amino acids. With 0 bases clipped from V and 6 bases from J, the junction kept 5 bases outside the gene matches. The germline V gene encodes CDR1 LNHDA and CDR2 SQIVND (reference sequence). CDR3 nucleotides: TGTGCCAGTAGTATAGAGGGCCGACAGGGTCAGCCCCAGCATTTT. It encodes CASSIEGRQGQPQHF.

This rearrangement joins TRBV5-4 to TRBJ1-6; a possible D gene is TRBD1 (5 bases). The CDR3 runs to 16 residues. Germline CDR1 and CDR2: SGHNT and YYREEE (reference sequence). Trimming left V 4 bases short and J 0 bases short, with 11 bases between. The CDR3 bases are TGTGCCAGCAGCACGGGGGGGGGCTCCTATAATTCACCCCTCCACTTT. Translating it yields CASSTGGGSYNSPLHF.

The chain is built from TRBV15 and TRBJ2-3; 8 nucleotides align to TRBD1. This CDR3 region has 15 residues. Germline lookup yields CDR1 LNHNV and CDR2 YYDKDF (reference sequence). V shed 7 bases and J 2 bases; nucleotides not matched to a gene: 8. CDR3 loop: CATTEDRAFTDTQYF. In nucleotides, the CDR3 is TGTGCCACCACCGAGGACAGGGCTTTCACAGATACGCAGTATTTT.

The chain recombines TRBV10-3 with TRBJ2-1; D is perhaps TRBD2 (6 bases). Germline V gives CDR1 ENHRY, CDR2 SYGVKD. Between the trimmed V and J ends, which lost 7 bases and 4 bases, there was a span of 11 bases. The CDR3 loop spans 13 amino acids. The CDR3 here is CAITSGYYNEQFF. For the CDR3, the DNA is TGTGCCATCACGAGCGGGTATTACAATGAGCAGTTCTTC.

V and J are TRBV6-1 and TRBJ1-2; D may be TRBD1 (5 bases). CDR3 size: 14 residues. The germline V gene encodes CDR1 MNHNS and CDR2 SASEGT. Trimming took off 3 bases at V and 8 bases at J, with 16 bases between the two ends. This CDR3 is CASSDPHIKGGYTF. Written as DNA, the CDR3 is TGTGCCAGCAGTGACCCCCACATTAAGGGGGGCTACACCTTC.